This passage covers 16 T cell receptor beta chains from one sample sequenced in a study of control samples from healthy donors and cancer patients. Clones were sequenced by immunoSEQ multiplex PCR, and TCRdb holds only the in-frame ones, with some missing. The sample consists of about 59,000 clones, approximately 87% of them appearing once. Source material: PBMCs. The source is a woman aged 60 to 75 with lung cancer.

CDR3 nucleotides: TGTGCCACCAGCAGAGCCCAGACAGTTACCTACAATGAGCAGTTCTTC. As protein: CATSRAQTVTYNEQFF. This chain uses TRBV15 with TRBJ2-1; tentative D call: TRBD1 (5 bases). The V gene's germline CDR1 is LNHNV and CDR2 YYDKDF (reference sequence). The CDR3 covers 16 residues. The V gene lost 1 base and the J gene lost 2 bases, with 12 bases spanning the gap. Together with reference TRBV15 and TRBJ2-1, the CDR3 gives the full variable domain: DAMVIQNPRYQVTQFGKPVTLSCSQTLNHNVMYWYQQKSSQAPKLLFHYYDKDFNNEADTPDNFQSRRPNTSFCFLDIRSPGLGDTAMYLCATSRAQTVTYNEQFFGPGTRLTVL.

This chain links TRBV28 with TRBJ2-1, with D possibly called TRBD1 or TRBD2 (6 bases each). Germline V gene sequence: CDR1 MDHEN, CDR2 SYDVKM. CDR3 length: 15 amino acids. Trimming left V 7 bases short and J 2 bases short, with 15 bases between. In DNA, the CDR3 is TGTGCCAGCACCACCGGAGGGGGGCCCTACAATGAGCAGTTCTTC. Translated: CASTTGGGPYNEQFF. The variable domain in full, with the rest retrieved from reference TRBV28 and TRBJ2-1, is DVKVTQSSRYLVKRTGEKVFLECVQDMDHENMFWYRQDPGLGLRLIYFSYDVKMKEKGDIPEGYSVSREKKERFSLILESASTNQTSMYLCASTTGGGPYNEQFFGPGTRLTVL.

CDR3 sequence: CASSLVRFGADGNTIYF. The CDR3 DNA follows: TGTGCCAGCAGCTTGGTTAGATTCGGGGCGGATGGAAACACCATATATTTT. The chain employs TRBV5-6 and TRBJ1-3; tentatively, D is TRBD1 (5 bases). Trimming took 0 bases from V and 3 from J, leaving 16 bases between them. CDR1 is SGHDT and CDR2 is YYEEEE in the germline V gene. The CDR3 is 17 residues long.

The chain carries TRBV4-1 and TRBJ1-5; 7 bases align to TRBD1. V shed 4 bases, J shed 8 bases, and the junction held 8 bases outside the gene matches. The CDR3 is 14 residues long. Per the germline V gene, CDR1 is MGHRA and CDR2 is YSYEKL. CDR3 in DNA: TGCGCCAGCAGCCGAGACAGGGATTTCAAGCCCCAGCATTTT. Amino acids: CASSRDRDFKPQHF.

The gene calls are TRBV7-9 and TRBJ1-3; possible D gene TRBD1, 5 bases. Trimming shortened V by 0 bases and J by 2 bases, and 11 bases separated the two germline ends. The CDR3 is 16 residues long. Germline V lookup: CDR1 SEHNR, CDR2 FQNEAQ (reference sequence). DNA for the CDR3: TGTGCCAGCAGCTTAGCTCGAGGGGTCCCTGGAAACACCATATATTTT. It codes for CASSLARGVPGNTIYF.

This sequence joins TRBV5-4 and TRBJ2-3; 13 bases fit TRBD2. Germline values: CDR1 SGHNT, CDR2 YYREEE (reference sequence). V gave up 4 bases and J gave up 2 bases; unmatched junction bases: 4. CDR3 length: 16 residues. The CDR3 spells CASSTTSGGPTDTQYF. CDR3 coding DNA: TGTGCCAGCAGCACGACTAGCGGGGGGCCCACAGATACGCAGTATTTT.

J is TRBJ1-4 and V is TRBV2; D is possibly TRBD1 (6 bases). The CDR3 extends over 12 amino acids. V was shortened by 5 bases and J by 13 bases, with 14 bases between the two germline ends. Germline V gene data show CDR1 as SNHLY and CDR2 as FYNNEI. CDR3 nucleotides: TGTGCCAGCAGTCCACAGGGTTTAGGACTGTTTTTT. It translates to CASSPQGLGLFF.

The rearrangement uses TRBV3-1 (or the pseudogene TRBV3-2) and TRBJ1-3, with a weak D call TRBD1 (6 bases). V gave up 5 bases and J gave up 0 bases, with 20 bases separating them. CDR3 size: 18 residues. Germline V gene sequence: CDR1 LGHDT, CDR2 YNNKEL (reference sequence). The CDR3 nucleotides read TGTGCCAGCAGCTTTAAGTTAGGGGGGTATTCCTCTGGAAACACCATATATTTT. Its protein product is CASSFKLGGYSSGNTIYF.

This clone was observed a handful of times. The rearrangement joins TRBV14 to TRBJ1-2; 7 bases line up with TRBD1. V was clipped by 5 bases and J by 7 bases; unmatched bases: 7. CDR1 is SGHDN, CDR2 FVKESK, per germline. CDR3 length: 13 amino acids. CDR3 region: CASSSQSGGGYTF. The CDR3 nucleotides are TGTGCCAGCAGCTCGCAATCAGGGGGTGGCTACACCTTC.

This chain joins TRBV4-2 and TRBJ2-7; D is perhaps TRBD2 (5 bases). In germline, CDR1 is LGHNA, CDR2 YNFKEQ. The CDR3 totals 16 residues. Trimming cost V 4 bases and J 0 bases, with 16 bases left between them. The CDR3 sequence: CASSPLEGLGSYEQYF. CDR3 nucleotide sequence: TGTGCCAGCAGCCCCCTTGAGGGATTGGGCTCCTACGAGCAGTACTTC.

The chain employs TRBV4-2 and TRBJ1-5, with unresolved D. The ends were cut back, 0 bases at V and 5 bases at J, with 5 bases in the middle. CDR1 and CDR2 from the germline V gene are LGHNA and YNFKEQ. The CDR3 sequence is 13 residues long. Written as DNA, the CDR3 is TGTGCCAGCAGCCAAGAGAGGGATCAGCCCCAGCATTTT. It specifies CASSQERDQPQHF.

The rearrangement uses TRBV4-1 and TRBJ2-4, with D possibly being TRBD1 (5 bases). The length of the CDR3 is 17 residues. CDR1 and CDR2 from the germline V gene are MGHRA and YSYEKL. The V end lost 2 bases, the J end lost 7 bases, and 21 bases lay between the germline ends. CDR3 sequence reads: CASSQPPLRVGANIQYF. CDR3 coding DNA: TGCGCCAGCAGCCAACCTCCCCTCCGGGTAGGGGCGAACATTCAGTACTTC.

The table lists this clone with a count of one. The chain uses TRBV3-1 (or the pseudogene TRBV3-2) and TRBJ2-7, with D perhaps TRBD1 or TRBD2 (6 bases each). Germline CDR1 and CDR2: LGHDT and YNNKEL (reference sequence). This CDR3 spans 16 amino acids. Trimming cost V 4 bases and J 3 bases, with 19 bases left between them. As DNA, the CDR3 is TGTGCCAGCAGCCGATTTCCGGGGGCAGGGTACTACGAGCAGTACTTC. It is translated as CASSRFPGAGYYEQYF.

The J gene is TRBJ1-3, the V gene TRBV2, with no clear D. The germline V gene has CDR1 SNHLY and CDR2 FYNNEI. The CDR3 is made up of 14 amino acids. V shed 2 bases and J shed 1 base, with 6 bases lying between them. Here the CDR3 reads CASSESTSGNTIYF. The CDR3 region has the DNA TGTGCCAGCAGTGAAAGTACGTCTGGAAACACCATATATTTT.

This clone was counted only a few times. V and J are TRBV20-1 and TRBJ2-7; TRBD2 matches 13 bases. Unmatched junction bases numbered 10, after V lost 3 bases and J lost 5 bases. Germline V gene lookup returns CDR1 DFQATT and CDR2 SNEGSKA (reference sequence). This CDR3 has 16 amino acids. The DNA for the CDR3 is TGCAGTGCTAGTTTACTAGCGGGAGGGATCGCCCACGAGCAGTACTTC. Protein: CSASLLAGGIAHEQYF.

V and J are TRBV19 and TRBJ1-1, with D possibly being TRBD1 (5 bases). CDR1 and CDR2 from the germline V gene are LNHDA and SQIVND (reference sequence). Trimming pared 6 bases from V and 4 bases from J, leaving 24 bases between. This CDR3 spans 17 amino acids. The CDR3 here is CASRNLPSQGSITEAFF. For the CDR3, the DNA is TGTGCCAGTAGGAACCTACCCAGTCAGGGCAGTATCACTGAAGCTTTCTTT.